The 4 T cell receptor beta chains listed next were all sequenced from one sample in a study. The sorted Tregs were CD4+CD25+CD127-/low cells. From the 5' RACE reads, TCRdb called clonotypes with MiXCR, one entry per CDR3 protein. The repertoire has 34,000 or so distinct CDR3 sequences, 25% to 30% of them found once; the top ten carry about 2%. Material for sequencing was tumor-infiltrating Tregs sorted from the breast tumor. Source of these receptors: a female donor with breast cancer.

The chain recombines TRBV2 with TRBJ2-7; 8 nucleotides align to TRBD1. The CDR3 has 12 residues. Germline CDR1 SNHLY, CDR2 FYNNEI. The junction had 3 bases not matched to a gene; V was cut back by 5 bases and J by 6 bases. Written as DNA, the CDR3 is TGTGCCAGCAGTCGGGACAGGTCCGAGCAGTACTTC. Amino acid sequence: CASSRDRSEQYF. The full variable domain, rest sourced from reference TRBV2 and TRBJ2-7, is EPEVTQTPSHQVTQMGQEVILRCVPISNHLYFYWYRQILGQKVEFLVSFYNNEISEKSEIFDDQFSVERPDGSNFTLKIRSTKLEDSAMYFCASSRDRSEQYFGPGTRLTVT.

This clonotype was counted ten times or more. The chain links TRBV12-3 or TRBV12-4 to TRBJ1-1; no definite D call. V lost 5 bases and J lost 2, with 12 bases in between. The CDR3 has 14 residues. CDR3 sequence reads: CASSPGILNTEAFF. CDR3 nucleotide sequence: TGTGCCAGCAGTCCCGGGATCCTAAACACTGAAGCTTTCTTT.

In this sample, this clonotype turned up many times. The rearrangement joins TRBV3-1 to TRBJ2-1, with D perhaps TRBD1 (5 bases). V dropped 4 bases and J dropped 6 bases, with 13 bases sitting between them. Germline V gives CDR1 LGHDT, CDR2 YNNKEL (reference sequence). The CDR3 totals 14 residues. The CDR3 is CASSLGARGNEQFF. The CDR3, as DNA: TGTGCCAGCAGCCTCGGCGCTAGGGGCAATGAGCAGTTCTTC.

As for this clonotype: The missing conserved phenylalanine or tryptophan at the end of this CDR3 makes a read error likely. The rearrangement uses TRBV13 and TRBJ2-7; possibly TRBD2 for D (6 bases). Germline values: CDR1 PRHDT, CDR2 FYEKMQ (reference sequence). The CDR3 consists of 14 residues. V shed 5 bases and J shed 6 bases, with 17 bases lying between them. In DNA form, the CDR3 reads TGTGCCAGCAGCCTCCCCGGGACTCCCCGCGAGCAGTACTCC. Translation: CASSLPGTPREQYS.